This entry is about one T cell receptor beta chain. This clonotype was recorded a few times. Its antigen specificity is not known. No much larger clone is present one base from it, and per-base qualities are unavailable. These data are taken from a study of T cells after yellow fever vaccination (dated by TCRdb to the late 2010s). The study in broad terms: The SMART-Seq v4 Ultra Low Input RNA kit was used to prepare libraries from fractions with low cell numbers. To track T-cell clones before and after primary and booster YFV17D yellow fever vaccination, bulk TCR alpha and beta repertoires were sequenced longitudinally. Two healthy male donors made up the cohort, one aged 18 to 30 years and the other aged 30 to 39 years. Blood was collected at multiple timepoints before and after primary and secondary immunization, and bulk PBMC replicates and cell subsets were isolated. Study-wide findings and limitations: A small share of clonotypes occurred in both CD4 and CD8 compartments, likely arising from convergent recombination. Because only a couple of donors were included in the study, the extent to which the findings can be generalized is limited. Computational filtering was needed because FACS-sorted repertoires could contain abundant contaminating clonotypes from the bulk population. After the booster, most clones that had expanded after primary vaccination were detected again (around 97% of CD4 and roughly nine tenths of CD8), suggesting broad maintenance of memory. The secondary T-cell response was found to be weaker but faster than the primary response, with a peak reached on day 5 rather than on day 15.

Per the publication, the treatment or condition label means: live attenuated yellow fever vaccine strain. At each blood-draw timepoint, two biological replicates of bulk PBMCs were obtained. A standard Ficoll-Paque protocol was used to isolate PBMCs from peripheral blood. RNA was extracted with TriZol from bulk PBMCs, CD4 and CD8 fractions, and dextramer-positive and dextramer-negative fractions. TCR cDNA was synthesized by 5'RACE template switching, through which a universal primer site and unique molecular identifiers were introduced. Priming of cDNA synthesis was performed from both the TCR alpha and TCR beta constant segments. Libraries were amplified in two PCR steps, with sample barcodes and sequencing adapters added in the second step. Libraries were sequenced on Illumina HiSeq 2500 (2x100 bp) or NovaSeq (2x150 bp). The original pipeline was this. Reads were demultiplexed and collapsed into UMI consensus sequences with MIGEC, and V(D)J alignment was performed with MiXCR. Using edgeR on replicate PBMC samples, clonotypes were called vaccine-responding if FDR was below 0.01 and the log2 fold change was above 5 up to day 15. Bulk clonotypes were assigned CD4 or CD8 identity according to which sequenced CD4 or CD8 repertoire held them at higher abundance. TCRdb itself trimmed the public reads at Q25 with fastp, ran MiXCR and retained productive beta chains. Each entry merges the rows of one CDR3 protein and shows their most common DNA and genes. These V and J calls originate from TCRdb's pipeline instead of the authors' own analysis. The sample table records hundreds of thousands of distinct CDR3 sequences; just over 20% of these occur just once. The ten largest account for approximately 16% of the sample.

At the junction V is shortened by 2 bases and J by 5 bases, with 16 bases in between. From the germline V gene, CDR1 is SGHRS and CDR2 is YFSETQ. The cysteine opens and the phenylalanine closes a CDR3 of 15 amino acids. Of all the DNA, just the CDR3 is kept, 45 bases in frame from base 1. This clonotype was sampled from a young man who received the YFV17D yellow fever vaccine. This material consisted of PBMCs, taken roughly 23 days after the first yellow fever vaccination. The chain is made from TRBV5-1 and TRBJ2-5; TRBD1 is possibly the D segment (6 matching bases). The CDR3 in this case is CASSFGPGESETQYF. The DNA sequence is TGCGCCAGCAGCTTCGGTCCAGGGGAGTCGGAGACCCAGTACTTC.